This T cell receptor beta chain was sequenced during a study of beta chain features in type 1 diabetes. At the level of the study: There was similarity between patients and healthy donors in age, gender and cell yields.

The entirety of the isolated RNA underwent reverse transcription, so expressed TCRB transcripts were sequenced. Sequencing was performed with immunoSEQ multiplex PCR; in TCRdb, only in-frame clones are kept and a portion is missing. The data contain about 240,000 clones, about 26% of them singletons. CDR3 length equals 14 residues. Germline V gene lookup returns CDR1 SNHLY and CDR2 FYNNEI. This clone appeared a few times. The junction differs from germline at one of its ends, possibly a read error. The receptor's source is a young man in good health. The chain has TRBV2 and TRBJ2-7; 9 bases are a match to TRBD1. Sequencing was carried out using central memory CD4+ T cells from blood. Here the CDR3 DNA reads TGTGCCAGCAGTGAAGTTCCGGGACAGGGTTCCCCGTTTTTC. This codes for CASSEVPGQGSPFF. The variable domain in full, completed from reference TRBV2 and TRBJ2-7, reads EPEVTQTPSHQVTQMGQEVILRCVPISNHLYFYWYRQILGQKVEFLVSFYNNEISEKSEIFDDQFSVERPDGSNFTLKIRSTKLEDSAMYFCASSEVPGQGSPFFGPGTRLTVT.